The 5 T cell receptor beta chains below all came from one sample that was sequenced in a study of T cell responses to AZD1222 COVID-19 vaccine. Assay used: immunoSEQ multiplex PCR; TCRdb lists only in-frame clones, some missing. The sample lists some 140,000 clones, about 94% seen once, with roughly 1% in the top ten. The specimen comprised peripheral blood, sampled on day 0 of AZD1222 vaccination. The receptor source for this set is an adult in good health.

This clone was seen a single time. The chain employs TRBV5-1 and TRBJ2-4; D remains unclear. Germline-derived CDR1 and CDR2 are SGHRS and YFSETQ. The CDR3 consists of 17 residues. Trimming left V 4 bases short and J 4 bases short, with 21 bases between. Here the CDR3 reads CASSPSTGVGNKNIQYF. CDR3 DNA sequence: TGCGCCAGCAGCCCCTCTACTGGGGTGGGAAATAAAAACATTCAGTACTTC.

J is TRBJ1-1 and V is TRBV6-5; D gene ambiguous. The CDR3 contains 13 residues. Trimming stripped 7 bases from V and 0 bases from J, with 9 bases between. The V gene's germline CDR1 is MNHEY and CDR2 SVGAGI. The CDR3 spells CASTPRLNTEAFF. The CDR3 DNA is TGTGCCAGCACCCCTAGGCTGAACACTGAAGCTTTCTTT.

This sequence joins TRBV6-2 or TRBV6-3 and TRBJ1-4; unclear D gene. This CDR3 is 11 amino acids long. In germline, CDR1 is MNHEY, CDR2 SVGEGT. With 5 bases removed from V and 11 bases from J, the gap between germline ends came to 9 bases. The CDR3 bases are TGTGCCAGCAGTCACGGTGGGAAACTGTTTTTT. Residues: CASSHGGKLFF.

The chain uses TRBV7-8 and TRBJ1-1; possibly TRBD1 for D (5 bases). Trimming removed 3 bases at V and 0 bases at J, with 8 bases between. Germline-derived CDR1 and CDR2 are SGHVS and FQNEAQ. The CDR3 spans 14 residues. The CDR3 sequence: CASSFWDVNTEAFF. The CDR3 DNA is TGTGCCAGCAGCTTCTGGGACGTGAACACTGAAGCTTTCTTT.

This chain joins TRBV5-1 and TRBJ1-1, with TRBD1 matching over 8 bases. CDR1 is SGHRS, CDR2 YFSETQ, per germline. This CDR3 is built from 16 residues. V lost 2 bases and J lost 3; bases outside the gene matches: 9. CDR3 sequence: CASSLGQGTRDTEAFF. The DNA for the CDR3 is TGCGCCAGCAGCTTAGGACAGGGTACGAGAGACACTGAAGCTTTCTTT.